Included here is one TCR beta chain sequence, with context. Its target is not known. The source of the sample is a study of T-cell memory formation after mild COVID-19. Notes on the study in general: Prior to infection, memory already included some responding clones, suggesting cross-reactive memory joined.

Constant-segment primers were used for 5'RACE, and the resulting TCR alpha and TCR beta cDNA libraries carried sample barcodes and UMIs. TCRdb reprocessed the 5' RACE reads via MiXCR and lists one record per CDR3 protein. The sample has some 410,000 distinct CDR3 sequences, more than 20% seen once; the top ten hold around 13%. With 4 bases removed from V and 3 bases from J, the gap between germline ends came to 13 bases. Germline CDR1 SGHTA, CDR2 FQGNSA. This CDR3 has 15 residues. The specimen sequenced was PBMCs or a T cell subset sorted from them (not recorded which). The clonotype was recovered from an adult woman who had mild COVID-19 (a few samples of this study predate the infection). Cell type and time point are not known. The chain couples TRBV7-2 to TRBJ1-5; D is unclear. CDR3 bases: TGTGCCAGCAGCTGGAGGAGGGCTTCCAATCAGCCCCAGCATTTT. The encoded protein is CASSWRRASNQPQHF.